This TCR beta chain was captured by sequencing in a study of T-cell memory formation after mild COVID-19. Regarding the study as a whole: Pre-infection memory carried some responding clones, suggesting that cross-reactive memory joined. Contracting CD4+ clones lay largely in CM and EM, with CD8+ ones residing in EMRA.

CDR1 and CDR2 (germline): DFQATT, SNEGSKA (reference sequence). V gave up 2 bases and J gave up 4 bases, with 9 bases separating them. There are 13 residues in the CDR3. 5'RACE, which relied on constant-segment primers, yielded TCR alpha and TCR beta cDNA libraries carrying sample barcodes and UMIs. TCRdb re-called the 5' RACE reads with MiXCR, one entry per CDR3 protein. This sample yields roughly 620,000 distinct CDR3 sequences, of which more than 15% are seen a single time; around 12% belongs to the top ten. As to this clonotype: Its cognate antigen is unknown.

This chain joins TRBV20-1 and TRBJ1-3; no clear D gene. Material: PBMCs or a T cell subset sorted from them (not recorded which). The sequence came from an adult woman who had mild COVID-19 (a few samples of this study predate the infection). Cell type and time point are not known. In nucleotides, the CDR3 is TGCAGTGCTAGACTCGACGGCGGAAACACCATATATTTT. Encoded protein: CSARLDGGNTIYF.